These T cell receptor beta chains were read from a single sample in a study of identical twins. One entry per CDR3 protein results from TCRdb running MiXCR on the 5' RACE reads. The repertoire holds approximately 1.8 million distinct CDR3 sequences, with around 29% as singletons. The source material was cord blood. These receptor sequences come from a newborn girl in good health. CDR3s include the opening cysteine and the closing phenylalanine or tryptophan. D genes are given only for firm matches. Rows give clone size only sometimes, using once, few, many, or a class for an expanded clone.

j_gene: TRBJ2-3; v_gene: TRBV29-1; d_gene: NA; abundance: once; CDR3nt: TGCAGCGTTGAAACCCTGGGCACAGATACGCAGTATTTT; CDR3aa: CSVETLGTDTQYF
j_gene: TRBJ2-2; v_gene: TRBV3-1; d_gene: NA; abundance: NA; CDR3nt: TGTGCCAGCAGCCAAGATGAGTACGGGGAGCTGTTTTTT; CDR3aa: CASSQDEYGELFF
j_gene: TRBJ2-3; v_gene: TRBV10-2; d_gene: NA; abundance: NA; CDR3nt: TGCGCCAGCAGTGAAGCAGGCTGGCGCACAGATACGCAGTATTTT; CDR3aa: CASSEAGWRTDTQYF
j_gene: TRBJ1-1; v_gene: TRBV11-2; d_gene: TRBD1; abundance: few; CDR3nt: TGTGCCAGCAGCTCCCTCCGACAGGGAATAGCTAGGACTGAAGCTTTCTTT; CDR3aa: CASSSLRQGIARTEAFF
j_gene: TRBJ1-2; v_gene: TRBV10-3; d_gene: TRBD1; abundance: few; CDR3nt: TGTGCCATCCAGGACAGGCCACTCTATGGCTACACCTTC; CDR3aa: CAIQDRPLYGYTF
j_gene: TRBJ2-7; v_gene: TRBV3-1; d_gene: TRBD2; abundance: few; CDR3nt: TGTGCCAGCAGCCAAGTCTCCAGCGGGAGACCCTACGAGCAGTACTTC; CDR3aa: CASSQVSSGRPYEQYF
j_gene: TRBJ2-7; v_gene: TRBV6-2/TRBV6-3; d_gene: TRBD2; abundance: few; CDR3nt: TGTGCCAGCAGTTCGGCTAGCGGTTACAATGAGCAGTACTTC; CDR3aa: CASSSASGYNEQYF
j_gene: TRBJ2-6; v_gene: TRBV29-1; d_gene: TRBD1; abundance: few; CDR3nt: TGCAGCGTACCGGGACAGGGGGCCAACGTCCTGACTTTC; CDR3aa: CSVPGQGANVLTF
j_gene: TRBJ1-2; v_gene: TRBV20-1; d_gene: NA; abundance: few; CDR3nt: TGCAGTGCAAATTCAGGGGAGGGCTATGGCTACACCTTC; CDR3aa: CSANSGEGYGYTF
j_gene: TRBJ1-6; v_gene: TRBV18; d_gene: NA; abundance: NA; CDR3nt: TGTGCCAGCTCACCATCGGGCGGCCATCCCCTCCACTTT; CDR3aa: CASSPSGGHPLHF
j_gene: TRBJ1-4; v_gene: TRBV5-1; d_gene: NA; abundance: NA; CDR3nt: TGCGCCAGCAGCTCAACCGGGAAGTCCGAAAAACTGTTTTTT; CDR3aa: CASSSTGKSEKLFF
j_gene: TRBJ2-6; v_gene: TRBV10-3; d_gene: TRBD2; abundance: few; CDR3nt: TGTGCCATCAGTTTCTTAGCGGGGGACTCCCCTGGGGCCAACGTCCTGACTTTC; CDR3aa: CAISFLAGDSPGANVLTF
j_gene: TRBJ1-1; v_gene: TRBV3-1; d_gene: NA; abundance: NA; CDR3nt: TGTGCCAGCAGCCATCTCGGAGCTCGGGGCACTGAAGCTTTCTTT; CDR3aa: CASSHLGARGTEAFF
j_gene: TRBJ2-7; v_gene: TRBV7-9; d_gene: NA; abundance: NA; CDR3nt: TGTGCCAGCAGCGTAGTGTGCCCGAAGGAAGGGTGCGAGCAGTACTTC; CDR3aa: CASSVVCPKEGCEQYF
j_gene: TRBJ1-5; v_gene: TRBV5-1; d_gene: NA; abundance: few; CDR3nt: TGCGCCAGCAGCCCGGACCCGCTTTATAGCAATCAGCCCCAGCATTTT; CDR3aa: CASSPDPLYSNQPQHF
j_gene: TRBJ2-5; v_gene: TRBV19; d_gene: TRBD1; abundance: few; CDR3nt: TGTGCCAGTAGTAACAGGGGTCTAGTTCAAGAGACCCAGTACTTC; CDR3aa: CASSNRGLVQETQYF
j_gene: TRBJ2-1; v_gene: TRBV3-1; d_gene: TRBD2; abundance: few; CDR3nt: TGTGCCAGCAGCCTGGGACTAGCCCCGATGGAGCAGTTCTTC; CDR3aa: CASSLGLAPMEQFF
j_gene: TRBJ1-2; v_gene: TRBV2; d_gene: NA; abundance: few; CDR3nt: TGTGCCAGCAGTGAAACCACAGGGTCCTACTATGGCTACACCTTC; CDR3aa: CASSETTGSYYGYTF
j_gene: TRBJ1-1; v_gene: TRBV29-1; d_gene: NA; abundance: few; CDR3nt: TGCAGCGTTGTTGACCGACGGAACACTGAAGCTTTCTTT; CDR3aa: CSVVDRRNTEAFF
j_gene: TRBJ2-3; v_gene: TRBV7-6; d_gene: TRBD2; abundance: NA; CDR3nt: TGTGCCAGCAGCTTACTGAGCGGGGGGGCCCCTGATACGCAGTATTTT; CDR3aa: CASSLLSGGAPDTQYF
j_gene: TRBJ2-1; v_gene: TRBV5-1; d_gene: TRBD2; abundance: many; CDR3nt: TGCGCCAGCAGCTTGAACGTGGCTAGCGGGGGAAGGGGACACTACAATGAGCAGTTCTTC; CDR3aa: CASSLNVASGGRGHYNEQFF
j_gene: TRBJ2-1; v_gene: TRBV6-6; d_gene: TRBD2; abundance: NA; CDR3nt: TGTGCCAGCAGTCCTTATTCGGGACTAGCGTACAATGAGCAGTTCTTC; CDR3aa: CASSPYSGLAYNEQFF
j_gene: TRBJ1-5; v_gene: TRBV6-5; d_gene: TRBD1; abundance: NA; CDR3nt: TGTGCCAGCAGAGCGGACAGGGTAGGGCAGCCCCAGCATTTT; CDR3aa: CASRADRVGQPQHF
j_gene: TRBJ1-1; v_gene: TRBV12-3/TRBV12-4; d_gene: NA; abundance: few; CDR3nt: TGTGCCAGCAGTTTAGCGGCACCGAACACTGAAGCTTTCTTT; CDR3aa: CASSLAAPNTEAFF
j_gene: TRBJ2-7; v_gene: TRBV20-1; d_gene: NA; abundance: few; CDR3nt: TGCAGTGCTAGAACCCCTCGGTCCTACGAGCAGTACTTC; CDR3aa: CSARTPRSYEQYF
j_gene: TRBJ2-3; v_gene: TRBV5-1; d_gene: NA; abundance: NA; CDR3nt: TGCGCCAGCAGCCCACTAGATGAGGTCACAGATACGCAGTATTTT; CDR3aa: CASSPLDEVTDTQYF
j_gene: TRBJ2-2; v_gene: TRBV20-1; d_gene: TRBD2; abundance: NA; CDR3nt: TGCAGTGCTAGGGTCCTAGCGGGAGAAACCGGGGAGCTGTTTTTT; CDR3aa: CSARVLAGETGELFF
j_gene: TRBJ2-7; v_gene: TRBV20-1; d_gene: NA; abundance: NA; CDR3nt: TGCAGTGCTAGAGATTGGGGCGCTCACCCTCCCTACGAGCAGTACTTC; CDR3aa: CSARDWGAHPPYEQYF
j_gene: TRBJ1-2; v_gene: TRBV5-6; d_gene: TRBD1; abundance: NA; CDR3nt: TGTGCCAGCAGCTCGCTTTCCCTCGGCTCGGACAGGGTTGGTCTTAACTATGGCTACACCTTC; CDR3aa: CASSSLSLGSDRVGLNYGYTF
j_gene: TRBJ2-3; v_gene: TRBV15; d_gene: TRBD2; abundance: few; CDR3nt: TGTGCCACCTCGCTTTCGGCGGGAGTCACAGATACGCAGTATTTT; CDR3aa: CATSLSAGVTDTQYF
j_gene: TRBJ2-2; v_gene: TRBV9; d_gene: NA; abundance: NA; CDR3nt: TGTGCCAGCAGCGCGCAGGGTTACGGGGAGCTGTTTTTT; CDR3aa: CASSAQGYGELFF
j_gene: TRBJ1-6; v_gene: TRBV2; d_gene: NA; abundance: few; CDR3nt: TGTGCCAGCAGTGAATCAGGGCATTCACCCCTCCACTTT; CDR3aa: CASSESGHSPLHF
j_gene: TRBJ1-1; v_gene: TRBV5-1; d_gene: NA; abundance: NA; CDR3nt: TGCGCCAGCAGCTTGAATAAGGGGTTGAGGACTGAAGCTTTCTTT; CDR3aa: CASSLNKGLRTEAFF
j_gene: TRBJ2-3; v_gene: TRBV7-6; d_gene: NA; abundance: NA; CDR3nt: TGTGCCAGCAGCATCGGGGTGCCCTGGTACACAGATACGCAGTATTTT; CDR3aa: CASSIGVPWYTDTQYF
j_gene: TRBJ2-5; v_gene: TRBV6-1; d_gene: TRBD1; abundance: few; CDR3nt: TGTGCCAGCAGGATGGACAGGGTGAGGGAGACCCAGTACTTC; CDR3aa: CASRMDRVRETQYF
j_gene: TRBJ1-5; v_gene: TRBV6-6; d_gene: TRBD1; abundance: NA; CDR3nt: TGTGCCAGCATTCCATCCGGGACAGGGGTTCAGCCCCAGCATTTT; CDR3aa: CASIPSGTGVQPQHF
j_gene: TRBJ2-5; v_gene: TRBV21-1; d_gene: NA; abundance: few; CDR3nt: TGTGCCAGCAGCCCCAACGGGGGGGTCCTCCAAGAGACCCAGTACTTC; CDR3aa: CASSPNGGVLQETQYF
j_gene: TRBJ2-7; v_gene: TRBV9; d_gene: TRBD2; abundance: once; CDR3nt: TGTGCCAGCAGCGTAGCCCCCGGGACTAGCGGATACAATGAGCAGTACTTC; CDR3aa: CASSVAPGTSGYNEQYF
j_gene: TRBJ2-5; v_gene: TRBV20-1; d_gene: TRBD2; abundance: NA; CDR3nt: TGCAGTGCTAGGGTTCACCTAGCGGGAGTGTTCGATGAGCAGTACTTC; CDR3aa: CSARVHLAGVFDEQYF
j_gene: TRBJ1-1; v_gene: TRBV12-3/TRBV12-4; d_gene: NA; abundance: NA; CDR3nt: TGTGCCAGCAGTTTCCGGCACCAAGGGAGAGCTTTCTTT; CDR3aa: CASSFRHQGRAFF
j_gene: TRBJ2-3; v_gene: TRBV5-1; d_gene: TRBD2; abundance: many; CDR3nt: TGTGCCAGCAGTTTTCGGACTAGCGGTTCCACAGATACGCAGTATTTT; CDR3aa: CASSFRTSGSTDTQYF
j_gene: TRBJ2-7; v_gene: TRBV20-1; d_gene: TRBD2; abundance: few; CDR3nt: TGCAGTGCTAGAACCCCGGGGGGAGCAGGCTACGAGCAGTACTTC; CDR3aa: CSARTPGGAGYEQYF
j_gene: TRBJ2-5; v_gene: TRBV12-3/TRBV12-4; d_gene: NA; abundance: NA; CDR3nt: TGTGCCAGCAGTATGGCGATCCAAGAGACCCAGTACTTC; CDR3aa: CASSMAIQETQYF
j_gene: TRBJ2-4; v_gene: TRBV11-1; d_gene: NA; abundance: NA; CDR3nt: TGTGCCAGCAGCGCAGCATTTTTAGCAGGCAATCTTTTTATAGCCAAAAACATTCAGTACTTC; CDR3aa: CASSAAFLAGNLFIAKNIQYF
j_gene: TRBJ1-4; v_gene: TRBV29-1; d_gene: NA; abundance: NA; CDR3nt: TGCAGTGGGATGGCAACTAATGAAAAACTGTTTTTT; CDR3aa: CSGMATNEKLFF
j_gene: TRBJ1-5; v_gene: TRBV12-3/TRBV12-4; d_gene: NA; abundance: NA; CDR3nt: TGTGCCAGCAGTTTACCAGGGGAGCCCCAGCATTTT; CDR3aa: CASSLPGEPQHF
j_gene: TRBJ2-1; v_gene: TRBV6-6; d_gene: TRBD2; abundance: NA; CDR3nt: TGTGCCAGCAGTTACTCTAAGCGGGGGGGCGGCAATGAGCAGTTCTTC; CDR3aa: CASSYSKRGGGNEQFF
j_gene: TRBJ2-3; v_gene: TRBV18; d_gene: TRBD2; abundance: NA; CDR3nt: TGTGCCAGCTCACCACTAGCGGGGGCCGAGGATACGCAGTATTTT; CDR3aa: CASSPLAGAEDTQYF
j_gene: TRBJ2-7; v_gene: TRBV20-1; d_gene: TRBD2; abundance: few; CDR3nt: TGCAGTGCTAGCGGGAGGGCCCTCTACGAGCAGTACTTC; CDR3aa: CSASGRALYEQYF
j_gene: TRBJ1-4; v_gene: TRBV4-1; d_gene: NA; abundance: NA; CDR3nt: TGCGCCAGCAGCCAGCAGGCAACTAATGAAAAACTGTTTTTT; CDR3aa: CASSQQATNEKLFF
j_gene: TRBJ2-1; v_gene: TRBV10-3; d_gene: TRBD2; abundance: few; CDR3nt: TGTGCCATCAGTGAAAGCGGGAGAGCGAATGAGCAGTTCTTC; CDR3aa: CAISESGRANEQFF
j_gene: TRBJ2-7; v_gene: TRBV7-9; d_gene: NA; abundance: NA; CDR3nt: TGTGCCAGCAGCGCGGAAATACTCTACGAGCAGTACTTC; CDR3aa: CASSAEILYEQYF
j_gene: TRBJ1-1; v_gene: TRBV11-2; d_gene: NA; abundance: NA; CDR3nt: TGTGCCAGCACCTCTGGCAGGGTGGGAACTGAAGCTTTCTTT; CDR3aa: CASTSGRVGTEAFF
j_gene: TRBJ1-2; v_gene: TRBV6-1; d_gene: NA; abundance: NA; CDR3nt: TGTGCCAGCGCACAGGGTTATGGCTACACCTTC; CDR3aa: CASAQGYGYTF
j_gene: TRBJ1-2; v_gene: TRBV2; d_gene: TRBD1; abundance: NA; CDR3nt: TGTGCCAGCAGTTTTCGGACAGGGGCGGTTGGCTACACCTTC; CDR3aa: CASSFRTGAVGYTF
j_gene: TRBJ1-2; v_gene: TRBV4-2; d_gene: NA; abundance: many; CDR3nt: TGTGCCAGCAGCCAAGATTTTGATCGGGGTGGCTACACCTTC; CDR3aa: CASSQDFDRGGYTF